The 5 T cell receptor beta chains below all came from one sample that was sequenced in a study of blood T cell repertoires in COVID-19. Sequenced by immunoSEQ multiplex PCR; TCRdb stores in-frame clones only, minus some. The sample records around 220,000 clones, 70% to 90% being singletons. Material: peripheral blood. The receptors were sampled from a woman aged 50 to 65 with acute or convalescent COVID-19.

The chain's CDR3 is CASEPGLNTEAFF. CDR3 coding DNA: TGTGCCAGCGAGCCGGGGTTAAACACTGAAGCTTTCTTT. V and J are TRBV18 and TRBJ1-1; no firm D call. The V end lost 8 bases, the J end lost 2 bases, and 12 bases lay between the germline ends. CDR1 KGHSH and CDR2 LQKENI come from the germline V gene. The CDR3 is 13 residues long.

The V call is TRBV27, the J call TRBJ2-3; no clear D. From germline, CDR1 is MNHEY and CDR2 SMNVEV (reference sequence). V lost 3 bases and J lost 0, with 16 bases in between. The CDR3 is made up of 17 amino acids. The CDR3 DNA reads as TGTGCCAGCAGTTTCTTCCCCGTTGAAACTAGCACAGATACGCAGTATTTT. It translates to CASSFFPVETSTDTQYF.

The rearrangement joins TRBV5-4 to TRBJ2-7, with D maybe TRBD1 (6 bases). The CDR3 loop spans 16 amino acids. Trimming shortened V by 7 bases and J by 6 bases, and 26 bases separated the two germline ends. In germline, CDR1 is SGHNT, CDR2 YYREEE (reference sequence). The CDR3 coding sequence is TGTGCCAGCGAAGGGGGTGCAGGGGTCGAGCCGGGCGAGCAGTACTTC. The encoded protein is CASEGGAGVEPGEQYF.

The chain's CDR3 is CAWNSGQGVIGGYTF. CDR3 coding DNA: TGTGCCTGGAATTCGGGACAGGGAGTAATTGGGGGCTACACCTTC. The chain links TRBV30 to TRBJ1-2, with 9 positions matching TRBD1. Germline CDR1 reads GTSNPN; CDR2 reads SVGIG (reference sequence). The CDR3 covers 15 residues. J gave up 8 bases and V 4 bases, and 14 bases lay outside the gene matches. The full variable domain, with the rest looked up from reference TRBV30 and TRBJ1-2, is SQTIHQWPATLVQPVGSPLSLECTVEGTSNPNLYWYRQAAGRGLQLLFYSVGIGQISSEVPQNLSASRPQDRQFILSSKKLLLSDSGFYLCAWNSGQGVIGGYTFGSGTRLTVV.

The chain couples TRBV12-3 or TRBV12-4 to TRBJ1-2, with D tentatively TRBD1 (6 bases). V shed 6 bases and J shed 10 bases, with 15 bases lying between them. The CDR3 length is 12 residues. CDR3 protein: CASSAQGIDYTF. In DNA form, the CDR3 reads TGTGCCAGCAGCGCACAGGGAATAGACTACACCTTC.